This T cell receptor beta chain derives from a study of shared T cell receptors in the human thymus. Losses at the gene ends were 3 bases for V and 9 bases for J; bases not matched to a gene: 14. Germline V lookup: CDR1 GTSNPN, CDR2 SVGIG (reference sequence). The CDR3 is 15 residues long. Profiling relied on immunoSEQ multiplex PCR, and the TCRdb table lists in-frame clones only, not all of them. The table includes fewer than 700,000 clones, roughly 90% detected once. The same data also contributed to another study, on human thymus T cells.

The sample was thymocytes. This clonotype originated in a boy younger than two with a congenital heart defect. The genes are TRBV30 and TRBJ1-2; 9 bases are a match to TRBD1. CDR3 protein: CAWRAWNRGPPSYTF. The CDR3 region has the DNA TGTGCCTGGAGGGCCTGGAACAGGGGGCCGCCTAGCTACACCTTC.